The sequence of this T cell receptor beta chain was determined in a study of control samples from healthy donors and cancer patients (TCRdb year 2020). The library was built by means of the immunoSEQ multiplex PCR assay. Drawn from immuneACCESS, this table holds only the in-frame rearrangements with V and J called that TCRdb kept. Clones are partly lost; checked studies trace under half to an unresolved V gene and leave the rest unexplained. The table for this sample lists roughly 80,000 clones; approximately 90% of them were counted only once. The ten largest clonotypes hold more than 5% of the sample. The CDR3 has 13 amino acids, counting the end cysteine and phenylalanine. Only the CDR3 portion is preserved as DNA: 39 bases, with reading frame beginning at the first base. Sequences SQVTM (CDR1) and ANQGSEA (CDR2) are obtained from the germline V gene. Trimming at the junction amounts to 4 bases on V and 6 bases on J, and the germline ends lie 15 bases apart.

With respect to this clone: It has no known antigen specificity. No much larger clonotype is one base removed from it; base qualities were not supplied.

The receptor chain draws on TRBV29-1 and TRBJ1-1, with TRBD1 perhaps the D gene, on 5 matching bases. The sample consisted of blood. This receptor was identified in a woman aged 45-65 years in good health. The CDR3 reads CSVVKGTGSEAFF. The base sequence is TGCAGCGTTGTGAAGGGAACAGGTTCTGAAGCTTTCTTT.